This T cell receptor (beta chain) was documented in a study of T cells in women clearing cervical HPV infection. With respect to this clone: The target antigen is unknown. The observed sequence ends 3 residues before the CDR3 terminus, with the missing tail filled in from the germline J gene.

Study results and limitations: Timing of associations relative to infection is unclear; T-cell subsets were not isolated.

Germline V gives CDR1 WSHSY, CDR2 SAAADI. Trimming took 8 bases from V and 4 from J, leaving 9 bases between them. There are 11 residues in the CDR3. Measured with immunoSEQ multiplex PCR; TCRdb has only the in-frame clones, and not every one. The table lists some 30,000 clones. This TCR was sampled from a woman between 18 and 69 years old with a cervical HPV16 infection that either progressed to CIN3+ or cleared (not recorded which). The chain recombines TRBV10-2 with TRBJ2-7, with D unresolved. The specimen sequenced was blood buffy coat. The sequenced CDR3 bases are TGCGCCAGCTCGGGTGCGTACGAG. Translating it yields CASSGAYE. In full, the CDR3 reads CASSGAYEQYF.